This T cell receptor beta chain was observed in a study of OX40 agonist ivuxolimab in advanced cancers. As for the study in general: Patients enrolled in dose escalation were diagnosed with hepatocellular carcinoma, melanoma, renal cell or head and neck cancer. General study points: Both CD4+ and CD8+ T cell populations in blood had undergone clonal expansion by week 6 at 0.1 to 3.0 mg/kg. Specificity for antigen went undetermined in the expanded peripheral T cells.

With respect to this clone: No antigen is known for it.

Method: immunoSEQ multiplex PCR; TCRdb's copy keeps in-frame clones and lacks some. The table has under 95,000 clones, over 90% seen once; the top ten hold about 6.7%. CDR1 and CDR2 (germline): MNHEY, SMNVEV (reference sequence). Trimming at V came to 5 bases and at J to 4 bases, leaving 8 bases not matched to a gene. This CDR3 contains 16 residues. The sequence was obtained from an adult with an advanced solid tumor such as melanoma, head and neck, liver or kidney cancer. The sequencing here drew on CD4+ or CD8+ T cells sorted from blood, taken in a trial of the OX40 agonist ivuxolimab. V gene TRBV27 combines with J gene TRBJ1-5; 10 bases agree with TRBD1. CDR3 amino acids: CASSTSTGGPNQPQHF. The CDR3 DNA sequence: TGTGCCAGCAGTACCTCGACAGGGGGCCCTAATCAGCCCCAGCATTTT.